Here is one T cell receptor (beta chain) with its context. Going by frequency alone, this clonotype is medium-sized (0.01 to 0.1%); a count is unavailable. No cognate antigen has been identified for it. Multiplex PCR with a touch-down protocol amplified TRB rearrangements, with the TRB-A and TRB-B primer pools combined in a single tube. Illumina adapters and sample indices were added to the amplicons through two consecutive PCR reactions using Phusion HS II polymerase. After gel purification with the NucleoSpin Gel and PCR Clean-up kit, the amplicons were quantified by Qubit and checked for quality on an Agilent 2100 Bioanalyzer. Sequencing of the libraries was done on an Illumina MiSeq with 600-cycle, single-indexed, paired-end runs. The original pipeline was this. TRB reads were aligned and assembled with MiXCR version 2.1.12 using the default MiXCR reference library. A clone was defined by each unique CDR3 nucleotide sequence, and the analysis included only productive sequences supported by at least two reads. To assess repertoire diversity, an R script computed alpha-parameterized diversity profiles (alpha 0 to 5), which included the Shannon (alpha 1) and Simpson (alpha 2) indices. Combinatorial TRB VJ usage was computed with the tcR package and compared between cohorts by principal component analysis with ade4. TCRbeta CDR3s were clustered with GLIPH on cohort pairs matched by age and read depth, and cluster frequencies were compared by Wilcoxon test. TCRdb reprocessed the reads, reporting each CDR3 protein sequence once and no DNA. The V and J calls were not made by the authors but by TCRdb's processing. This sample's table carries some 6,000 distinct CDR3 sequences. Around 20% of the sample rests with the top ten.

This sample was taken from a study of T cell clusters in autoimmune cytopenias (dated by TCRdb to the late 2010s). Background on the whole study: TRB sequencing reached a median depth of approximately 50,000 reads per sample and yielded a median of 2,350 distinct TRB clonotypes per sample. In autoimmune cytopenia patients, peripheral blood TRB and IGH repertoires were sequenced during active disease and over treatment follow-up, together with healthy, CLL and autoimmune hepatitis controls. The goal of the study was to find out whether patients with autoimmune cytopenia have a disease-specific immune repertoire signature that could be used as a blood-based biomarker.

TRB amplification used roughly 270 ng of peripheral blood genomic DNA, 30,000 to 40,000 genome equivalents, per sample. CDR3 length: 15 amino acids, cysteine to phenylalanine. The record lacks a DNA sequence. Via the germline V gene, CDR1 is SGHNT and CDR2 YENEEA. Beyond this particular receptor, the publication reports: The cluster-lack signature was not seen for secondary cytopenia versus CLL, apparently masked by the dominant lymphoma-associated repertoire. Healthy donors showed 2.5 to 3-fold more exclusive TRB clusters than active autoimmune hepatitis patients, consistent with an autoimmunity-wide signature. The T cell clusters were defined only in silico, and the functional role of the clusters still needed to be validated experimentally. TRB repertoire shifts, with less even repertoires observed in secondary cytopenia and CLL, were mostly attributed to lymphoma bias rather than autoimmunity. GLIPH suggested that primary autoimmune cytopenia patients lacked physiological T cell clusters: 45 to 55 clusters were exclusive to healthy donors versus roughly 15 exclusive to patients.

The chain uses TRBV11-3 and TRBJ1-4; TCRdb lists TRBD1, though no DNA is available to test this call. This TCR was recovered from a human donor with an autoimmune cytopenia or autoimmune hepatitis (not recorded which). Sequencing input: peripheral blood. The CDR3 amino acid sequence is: CASSLGGTENEKLFF.